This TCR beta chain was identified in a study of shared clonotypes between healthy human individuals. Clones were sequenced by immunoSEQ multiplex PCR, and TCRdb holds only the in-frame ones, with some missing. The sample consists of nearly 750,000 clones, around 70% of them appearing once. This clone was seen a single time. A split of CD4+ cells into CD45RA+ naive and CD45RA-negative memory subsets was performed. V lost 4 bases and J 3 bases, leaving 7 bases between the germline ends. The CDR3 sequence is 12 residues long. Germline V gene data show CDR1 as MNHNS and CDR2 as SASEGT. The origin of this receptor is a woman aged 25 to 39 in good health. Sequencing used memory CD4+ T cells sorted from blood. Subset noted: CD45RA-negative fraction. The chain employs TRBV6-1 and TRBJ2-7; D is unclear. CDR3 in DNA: TGTGCCAGCAGTGGACCAGACTACGAGCAGTACTTC. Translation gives CASSGPDYEQYF.